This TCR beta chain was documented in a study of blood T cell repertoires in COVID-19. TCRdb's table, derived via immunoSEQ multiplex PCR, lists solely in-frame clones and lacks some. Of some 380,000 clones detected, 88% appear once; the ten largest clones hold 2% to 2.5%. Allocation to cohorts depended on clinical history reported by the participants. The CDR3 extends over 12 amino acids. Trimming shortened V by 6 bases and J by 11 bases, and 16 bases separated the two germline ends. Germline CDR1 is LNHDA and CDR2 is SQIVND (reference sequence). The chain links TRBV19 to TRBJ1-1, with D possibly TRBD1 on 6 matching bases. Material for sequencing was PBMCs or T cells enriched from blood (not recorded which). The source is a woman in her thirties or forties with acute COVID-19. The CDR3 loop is CASSQPVQGAFF. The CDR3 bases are TGTGCCAGTAGCCAACCCGTCCAGGGGGCTTTCTTT.